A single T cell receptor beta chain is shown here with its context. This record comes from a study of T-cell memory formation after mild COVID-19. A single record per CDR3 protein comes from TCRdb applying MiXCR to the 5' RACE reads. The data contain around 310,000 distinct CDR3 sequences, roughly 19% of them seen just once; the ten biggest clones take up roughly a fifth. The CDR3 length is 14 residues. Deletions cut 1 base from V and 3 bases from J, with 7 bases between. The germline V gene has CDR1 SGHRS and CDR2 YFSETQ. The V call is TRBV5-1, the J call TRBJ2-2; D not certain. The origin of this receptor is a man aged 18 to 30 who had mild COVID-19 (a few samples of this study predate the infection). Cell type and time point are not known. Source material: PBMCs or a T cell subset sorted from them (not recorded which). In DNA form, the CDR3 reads TGCGCCAGCAGCTTGTTTACATACACCGGGGAGCTGTTTTTT. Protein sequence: CASSLFTYTGELFF.